The 14 T cell receptor beta chains below were found in one sample sequenced in a study of blood T cell repertoires in COVID-19. The table came from immunoSEQ multiplex PCR; TCRdb's copy has only in-frame clones and leaves some out. The data show about 99,000 clones, over 75% seen once. Sequencing input: peripheral blood. These receptors all stem from a human donor in a cohort sampled during active or convalescent COVID-19.

The chain combines TRBV11-3 with TRBJ2-2; 9 positions match TRBD2. The CDR3 runs 14 residues. Germline lookup yields CDR1 SGHNT and CDR2 YENEEA. V lost 4 bases, J lost 6 bases, and 3 bases stayed unmatched. CDR3 sequence (DNA): TGTGCCAGCAGCTCGGGACTAGCTGCCGGGGAGCTGTTTTTT. It yields the protein CASSSGLAAGELFF.

This chain connects TRBV24-1 to TRBJ2-1; D perhaps matches TRBD1 (7 bases). CDR3 size: 15 residues. Germline values: CDR1 KGHDR, CDR2 SFDVKD. V lost 6 bases and J 9 bases, leaving 20 bases between the germline ends. Written as DNA, the CDR3 is TGTGCCACCAGTAAGGGGGGACAGTTAGTTGGTGAGCAGTTCTTC. It translates to CATSKGGQLVGEQFF.

J is TRBJ1-2 and V is TRBV12-3 or TRBV12-4; D is unclear. Between the trimmed V and J ends, which lost 4 bases and 5 bases, there was a span of 11 bases. The CDR3 has 13 residues. The chain's CDR3 is CASSSPQLYGYTF. The CDR3, as DNA: TGTGCCAGCAGTTCGCCTCAGTTATATGGCTACACCTTC.

V and J are TRBV20-1 and TRBJ1-2; no firm D call. The CDR3 has 15 residues. CDR1 is DFQATT, CDR2 SNEGSKA, per germline (reference sequence). V was pared by 3 bases and J by 0 bases, with 14 bases between. CDR3 sequence reads: CSASKAGASNYGYTF. CDR3 nucleotide sequence: TGCAGTGCTAGTAAGGCCGGAGCTTCTAACTATGGCTACACCTTC.

The J gene is TRBJ2-7, the V gene TRBV4-3; 9 nucleotides align to TRBD1. From germline, CDR1 is LGHNA and CDR2 YSLEER. The CDR3 runs to 15 residues. The junction had 6 bases not matched to a gene; V was cut back by 0 bases and J by 6 bases. In nucleotides, the CDR3 is TGCGCCAGCAGCCAAGATCCGGGACAGGGAAGCGAGCAGTACTTC. Amino acid sequence: CASSQDPGQGSEQYF.

V is TRBV18 and J is TRBJ2-5; TRBD1 might be the D (5 bases). Germline CDR1 KGHSH, CDR2 LQKENI. V lost 3 bases to trimming and J lost 1 base, with 6 bases between them. This CDR3 contains 13 residues. CDR3 sequence: CASSPGPQETQYF. The CDR3 DNA sequence: TGTGCCAGCTCACCGGGGCCCCAAGAGACCCAGTACTTC.

This clone was found once. The gene calls are TRBV30 and TRBJ1-5, with TRBD1 identical over 10 bases. Germline lookup yields CDR1 GTSNPN and CDR2 SVGIG (reference sequence). The CDR3 is made up of 15 amino acids. V lost 2 bases, J lost 5 bases, and 6 bases stayed unmatched. The CDR3 DNA reads as TGTGCCTGGAGTTTGGGACAGGGGTTTTATCAGCCCCAGCATTTT. Amino acid sequence: CAWSLGQGFYQPQHF.

CDR3 region: CASSPTSDEQFF. CDR3 nucleotide sequence: TGTGCCAGCAGCCCGACTAGCGATGAGCAGTTCTTC. V gene TRBV7-9 combines with J gene TRBJ2-1; 8 bases line up with TRBD2. Per the germline V gene, CDR1 is SEHNR and CDR2 is FQNEAQ (reference sequence). The trim removed 5 bases at V and 8 bases at J, leaving 2 bases unmatched. The CDR3 loop spans 12 amino acids.

The chain recombines TRBV27 with TRBJ2-7; a possible D gene is TRBD2 (6 bases). Germline V lookup: CDR1 MNHEY, CDR2 SMNVEV (reference sequence). Trimming left V 4 bases short and J 4 bases short, with 11 bases between. CDR3 length: 13 residues. The CDR3: CASSSPGRYEQYF. The CDR3 DNA reads as TGTGCCAGCAGTTCTCCAGGGAGGTACGAGCAGTACTTC.

The CDR3 nucleotides read TGTGCCAGCAGCTTAGGCGGGACAGACAAAGAAGCTTTCTTT. It encodes CASSLGGTDKEAFF. The rearrangement joins TRBV7-9 to TRBJ1-1; TRBD1 agrees at 7 bases. The trim removed 1 base at V and 8 bases at J, leaving 7 bases unmatched. CDR1 is SEHNR, CDR2 FQNEAQ, per germline (reference sequence). CDR3 length: 14 amino acids.

This clone has a handful of counts. This chain's CDR3 is CASSLGANPNYGYTF. CDR3 coding DNA: TGTGCCAGCAGCTTGGGAGCGAATCCTAACTATGGCTACACCTTC. The chain uses TRBV11-1 and TRBJ1-2; D is uncertain. V was clipped by 3 bases and J by 0 bases, with 11 bases between them. Germline V gene lookup returns CDR1 SGHAT and CDR2 FQDESV (reference sequence). CDR3 length: 15 amino acids.

This chain uses TRBV5-6 with TRBJ1-6; 7 bases match TRBD1. CDR3 length: 15 amino acids. The V gene's germline CDR1 is SGHDT and CDR2 YYEEEE. V trimming: 0 bases; J trimming: 9 bases; junction bases outside the gene matches: 6. The CDR3 here is CASSLDQGEGSPLHF. The CDR3 nucleotides are TGTGCCAGCAGCTTGGATCAGGGGGAAGGTTCACCCCTCCACTTT. The variable domain in full, with the rest retrieved from reference TRBV5-6 and TRBJ1-6, is DAGVTQSPTHLIKTRGQQVTLRCSPKSGHDTVSWYQQALGQGPQFIFQYYEEEERQRGNFPDRFSGHQFPNYSSELNVNALLLGDSALYLCASSLDQGEGSPLHFGNGTRLTVT.

This clone has just a few counts. V is TRBV7-9 and J is TRBJ2-7; D is possibly TRBD1 (6 bases). CDR1 is SEHNR and CDR2 is FQNEAQ in the germline V gene (reference sequence). The CDR3 loop spans 14 amino acids. Between the trimmed V and J ends, which lost 5 bases and 5 bases, there was a span of 16 bases. CDR3 coding DNA: TGTGCCAGCAGCACTAAGGGACATGACGACGAGCAGTACTTC. Translating it yields CASSTKGHDDEQYF. Complete variable domain (other parts from reference TRBV7-9 and TRBJ2-7): DTGVSQNPRHKITKRGQNVTFRCDPISEHNRLYWYRQTLGQGPEFLTYFQNEAQLEKSRLLSDRFSAERPKGSFSTLEIQRTEQGDSAMYLCASSTKGHDDEQYFGPGTRLTVT.

The V call is TRBV9, the J call TRBJ2-5, with D tentatively TRBD2 (7 bases). Trimming stripped 0 bases from V and 5 bases from J, with 8 bases between. This CDR3 comprises 13 residues. CDR1 and CDR2 from the germline V gene are SGDLS and YYNGEE. The CDR3 sequence is CASSVEGGETQYF. The DNA of the CDR3 is TGTGCCAGCAGCGTAGAGGGGGGGGAGACCCAGTACTTC.